One sample yielded the 4 T cell receptor beta chains listed below, sequenced in a study of beta chain features in type 1 diabetes. Since all of the isolated RNA was reverse transcribed, expressed TCRB transcripts were what got sequenced. The table came from immunoSEQ multiplex PCR; TCRdb's copy has only in-frame clones and leaves some out. The table lists about 930,000 clones, about a sixth of them singletons. Specimen: naive CD4+ T cells from blood. All receptors come from a woman aged 18-29 years in good health.

With regard to this clone: Within the sample, other DNA sequences also encode this same CDR3. The chain carries TRBV11-2 and TRBJ2-1, with D hard to call. This CDR3 contains 14 residues. V gave up 3 bases and J gave up 1 base, with 7 bases separating them. CDR1 and CDR2 (germline): SGHAT, FQNNGV. In nucleotides, the CDR3 is TGTGCCAGCAGCTTTACGGATTCCTACAATGAGCAGTTCTTC. Translation gives CASSFTDSYNEQFF.

The chain employs TRBV6-6 and TRBJ1-5; 8 bases align to TRBD1. V was clipped by 6 bases and J by 7 bases; unmatched bases: 11. Germline CDR1 is MNHNY and CDR2 is SVGAGI (reference sequence). The CDR3 consists of 15 residues. The DNA of the CDR3 is TGTGCCAGCAGCCAAGGACAGGGTACTTGGCAGCCCCAGCATTTT. Its protein product is CASSQGQGTWQPQHF.

The chain combines TRBV9 with TRBJ1-4; D unclear. Trimming took 5 bases from V and 6 from J, leaving 17 bases between them. Germline CDR1 and CDR2: SGDLS and YYNGEE. This CDR3 has 15 residues. This CDR3 is CASSDMRNRDEKLFF. The CDR3 DNA follows: TGTGCCAGCAGTGACATGAGGAACCGGGATGAAAAACTGTTTTTT.

A few counts support this clone. V gene TRBV7-2 combines with J gene TRBJ2-1, with TRBD2 matching 12 bases. After removal of 7 bases from V and 8 bases from J, the junction contained 15 bases not matched to a gene. This CDR3 comprises 17 residues. Germline CDR1 reads SGHTA; CDR2 reads FQGNSA. CDR3 sequence (DNA): TGTGCCAGCACCCGGACTAGCGGGAAATATTTGTTAGATGAGCAGTTCTTC. This translates into CASTRTSGKYLLDEQFF. Full variable domain (outside the CDR3, taken from reference TRBV7-2 and TRBJ2-1): GAGVSQSPSNKVTEKGKDVELRCDPISGHTALYWYRQSLGQGLEFLIYFQGNSAPDKSGLPSDRFSAERTGGSVSTLTIQRTQQEDSAVYLCASTRTSGKYLLDEQFFGPGTRLTVL.